This T cell receptor (beta chain) is from a study of cytomegalovirus exposure and HLA in healthy donors. The study's findings and limits: HLA-A and HLA-B allele assignments for most subjects were reportedly predicted accurately using TCR beta sequences.

Both 60 Vbeta primers and 13 Jbeta primers went into the PCR. Sequencing was performed with immunoSEQ multiplex PCR; in TCRdb, only in-frame clones are kept and a portion is missing. In the table there are 95,000 to 130,000 clones, 50% to 70% of which are singletons. This clone occurred once. Its antigen is unknown. Though probably carrying unrecorded immune exposures, donors were nominally healthy at sampling. J lost 2 bases, V lost 4 bases, and 5 bases had no gene match. Per germline, CDR1 SGHAT and CDR2 FQNNGV. This CDR3 has 15 amino acids. The J gene is TRBJ2-5, the V gene TRBV11-2, with 9 bases lining up with TRBD2. Material for sequencing was PBMCs. This clonotype originated in a woman between 40 and 55 years old in good health and CMV-seropositive. The CDR3 region is CASSSLTSGQETQYF. The CDR3 bases are TGTGCCAGCAGCTCTCTGACTAGCGGTCAAGAGACCCAGTACTTC.